This T cell receptor (beta chain) was captured by sequencing in a study of shared clonotypes between healthy human individuals. Here immunoSEQ multiplex PCR was the method, and the copy in TCRdb shows in-frame clones only, minus some. The table records approximately 2.4 million clones, under 97% of them present only once. With 7 bases removed from V and 2 bases from J, the gap between germline ends came to 15 bases. CDR1 and CDR2 from the germline V gene are MNHNY and SVGAGI (reference sequence). The CDR3 spans 14 residues. A note on this clone: Its antigen is currently unknown.

Study-wide points: Rarefaction curves obtained for sorted subsets showed sequencing incomplete despite large depth. Researchers sampled only blood; tissue repertoires likely differ. The study found lower generation probabilities in non-shared clonotypes than in those shared by all four donors.

This clonotype was sampled from a man younger than 35 in good health. Sequencing used naive CD4+ T cells sorted from blood. Subset defined: CD45RA+ positively selected. The chain has TRBV6-6 and TRBJ2-7; D perhaps matches TRBD2 (5 bases). The CDR3 reads CASTRGVGAYEQYF. The CDR3 nucleotides are TGTGCCAGCACCCGGGGAGTGGGAGCCTACGAGCAGTACTTC.